This paragraph reports one T cell receptor (beta chain). The record originates from a study of blood T cell repertoires in COVID-19. Study overall: COVID-19 samples, acute and convalescent, were from the United States, Italy and Spain. From T cells, B-cell-depleted T cells, or PBMCs came the material, which was cDNA or gDNA.

In the authors' workflow: Nucleated cell number was recorded as an estimate derived from reference gene primer amplification. Data came from immunoSEQ multiplex PCR; TCRdb stores just in-frame clones and leaves some out. V, J and clone size derive from that table, while D and trimming were established from the DNA sequence. This repertoire shows about 80,000 clones, about 80% found once; its top ten account for 9%. This CDR3 is 14 amino acids long. The V end lost 4 bases, the J end lost 5 bases, and 15 bases lay between the germline ends. In germline, CDR1 is SGHNT, CDR2 YYREEE (reference sequence). The specimen sequenced was peripheral blood. The chain recombines TRBV5-4 with TRBJ1-1, with D perhaps TRBD1 (5 bases). The receptor was derived from a human donor in a cohort sampled during active COVID-19. This chain's CDR3 is CASSATGGKTEAFF. The CDR3 bases are TGTGCCAGCAGCGCCACCGGGGGGAAAACTGAAGCTTTCTTT.